These 6 T cell receptor beta chains originate from one sample sequenced in a study of regulatory T cells in long-lasting Graves disease. With iRepertoire HTBI primers and Arm-PCR of CDR3 regions, TCR beta libraries were built. TCRdb ran MiXCR on the multiplex PCR reads and lists one entry per CDR3 protein. The table records over 300,000 distinct CDR3 sequences, around a sixth of them present only once. The sample's time point: newly diagnosed GD, antithyroid drugs for less than 3 months. RNA from PBMCs was the source of the TCR library. The sample here was peripheral blood mononuclear cells (PBMCs), taken at new diagnosis, from a patient treated with antithyroid drugs. The source is a female donor with Graves disease.

This clonotype has more than one count but fewer than ten. J is TRBJ2-7 and V is TRBV29-1, with 7 nucleotides matching TRBD2. The CDR3 totals 15 residues. The junction had 9 bases not matched to a gene; V was cut back by 3 bases and J by 1 base. CDR1 is SQVTM, CDR2 ANQGSEA, per germline. The chain's CDR3 is CSVEAGREMSYEQYF. CDR3 sequence (DNA): TGCAGCGTTGAGGCTGGGCGGGAGATGTCCTACGAGCAGTACTTC.

In its sample, this clonotype was seen many times. For the CDR3, the DNA is TGTGCCAGCAGCGTAGGGGAGGGGCGCATCCCCCGAAGAGCTTTCTTT. Protein sequence: CASSVGEGRIPRRAFF. The chain recombines TRBV9 with TRBJ1-1, with D tentatively TRBD1 (5 bases). The V gene lost 0 bases and the J gene lost 10 bases, with 22 bases spanning the gap. In germline, CDR1 is SGDLS, CDR2 YYNGEE. The CDR3 spans 16 residues.

This chain uses TRBV28 with TRBJ1-1; unclear D gene. The V gene lost 3 bases and the J gene lost 4 bases, with 12 bases spanning the gap. Germline lookup yields CDR1 MDHEN and CDR2 SYDVKM. This CDR3 contains 14 residues. CDR3 bases: TGTGCCAGCAGTTTCCCCGGGAGTGGCACTGAAGCTTTCTTT. Translating gives CASSFPGSGTEAFF.

As for this clonotype: A much larger clone is a single base away; this may be a read error. The chain has TRBV5-5 and TRBJ2-1, with 7 bases lining up with TRBD1. The CDR3 extends over 15 amino acids. Germline CDR1 reads SGHKS; CDR2 reads YYEKEE (reference sequence). Unmatched junction bases numbered 10, after V lost 3 bases and J lost 7 bases. The CDR3 DNA is TGTGCCAGCAGCTCGTGGGTAGGGGGCGGGAATGAGCAGTTCTTC. Translation gives CASSSWVGGGNEQFF.

Ten or more counts support this clonotype. V and J are TRBV5-1 and TRBJ2-1; 9 nucleotides match TRBD2. V shed 4 bases and J 4 bases; nucleotides not matched to a gene: 9. There are 16 residues in the CDR3. Germline CDR1 reads SGHRS; CDR2 reads YFSETQ. In DNA form, the CDR3 reads TGCGCCAGCAGCCCGATAGCGGGGGCCACATACAATGAGCAGTTCTTC. This gives the protein CASSPIAGATYNEQFF. Full variable domain (outside the CDR3, taken from reference TRBV5-1 and TRBJ2-1): KAGVTQTPRYLIKTRGQQVTLSCSPISGHRSVSWYQQTPGQGLQFLFEYFSETQRNKGNFPGRFSGRQFSNSRSEMNVSTLELGDSALYLCASSPIAGATYNEQFFGPGTRLTVL.

This clonotype was seen many times. The chain joins TRBV30 to TRBJ1-1; possible D gene TRBD1, 6 bases. CDR1 and CDR2 (germline): GTSNPN, SVGIG (reference sequence). The CDR3 length is 14 residues. Trimming left V 3 bases short and J 1 base short, with 12 bases between. CDR3: CAWRTSGANTEAFF. The CDR3 region has the DNA TGTGCCTGGAGAACCTCAGGGGCGAACACTGAAGCTTTCTTT.